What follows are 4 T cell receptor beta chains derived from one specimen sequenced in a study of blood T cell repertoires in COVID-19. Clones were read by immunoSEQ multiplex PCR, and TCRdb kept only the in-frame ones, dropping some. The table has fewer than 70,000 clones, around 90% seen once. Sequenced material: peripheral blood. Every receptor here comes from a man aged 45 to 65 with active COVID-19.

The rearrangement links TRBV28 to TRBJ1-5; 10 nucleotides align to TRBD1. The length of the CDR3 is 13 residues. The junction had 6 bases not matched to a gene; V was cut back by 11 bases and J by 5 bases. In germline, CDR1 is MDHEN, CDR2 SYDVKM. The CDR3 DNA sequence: TGTGCCTCCAGACAGGGGGCGGATCAGCCCCAGCATTTT. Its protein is CASRQGADQPQHF.

CDR3 nucleotide sequence: TGTGCCAGCAGTGAAGCGGGCGGAGGGTACGAGCAGTACTTC. It yields the protein CASSEAGGGYEQYF. The V gene is TRBV2, the J gene TRBJ2-7, with D perhaps TRBD2 (6 bases). The CDR3 extends over 14 amino acids. Trimming removed 0 bases at V and 4 bases at J, with 10 bases between. CDR1 SNHLY and CDR2 FYNNEI come from the germline V gene.

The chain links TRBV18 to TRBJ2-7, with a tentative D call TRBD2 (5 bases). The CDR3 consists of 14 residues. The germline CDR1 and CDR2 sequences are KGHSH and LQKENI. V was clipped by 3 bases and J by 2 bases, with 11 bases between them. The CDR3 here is CASSPTVRAYEQYF. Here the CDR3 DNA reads TGTGCCAGCTCACCGACTGTGCGGGCCTACGAGCAGTACTTC.

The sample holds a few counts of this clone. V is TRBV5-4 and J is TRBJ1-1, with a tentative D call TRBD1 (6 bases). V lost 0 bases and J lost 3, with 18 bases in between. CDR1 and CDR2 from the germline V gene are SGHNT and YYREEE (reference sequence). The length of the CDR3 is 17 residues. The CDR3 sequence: CASSLAPGGLLYTEAFF. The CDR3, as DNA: TGTGCCAGCAGCTTGGCGCCGGGGGGGCTGCTGTACACTGAAGCTTTCTTT.